Listed below are T cell receptor beta chains from one sample, sequenced in a study of response to subunit inactivated influenza vaccine. MiXCR, run by TCRdb on the RT-PCR reads, gives a single entry per CDR3 protein. This sample has about 650,000 distinct CDR3 sequences, with 15% to 19% found just once. The starting material was PBMCs from blood, obtained 11 to 12 days after vaccination. The receptor set was obtained from a man aged 45-65 years who received an inactivated influenza vaccine. The CDR3 runs from the conserved cysteine through the conserved F or W. Each record gives: CDR3 DNA, CDR3 protein, V gene, D gene, clone size, J gene. D genes are given only for firm matches. Expanded clones are given a class, and other clones once, few, many or no size at all.

CDR3 DNA: TGCGCCAGCAGCTCGGCACCCTCCGGGGGGCAAGGGTATGGCTACACCTTC; CDR3 protein: CASSSAPSGGQGYGYTF; V gene: TRBV5-1; D gene: NA; clone size: few; J gene: TRBJ1-2
CDR3 DNA: TGCAGTGCTAGAGATCCGAGACTAGCCTACGAGCAGTACTTC; CDR3 protein: CSARDPRLAYEQYF; V gene: TRBV20-1; D gene: NA; clone size: few; J gene: TRBJ2-7
CDR3 DNA: TGTGCCAGCAGTTTCTTAGTGGCGGATGAGCAGTTCTTC; CDR3 protein: CASSFLVADEQFF; V gene: TRBV27; D gene: NA; clone size: NA; J gene: TRBJ2-1
CDR3 DNA: TGTGCCAGCAGGGGGACAGGGGCTTATGAGCAGTTCTTC; CDR3 protein: CASRGTGAYEQFF; V gene: TRBV6-2/TRBV6-3; D gene: TRBD1; clone size: NA; J gene: TRBJ2-1
CDR3 DNA: TGTGCCAGCTCACCATCTCGACGAGGTGGGGATGAAAAACTGTTTTTT; CDR3 protein: CASSPSRRGGDEKLFF; V gene: TRBV18; D gene: NA; clone size: few; J gene: TRBJ1-4
CDR3 DNA: TGTGCCAGCTCGCCGGGTGGAACGGCTGAAGCTTTCTTT; CDR3 protein: CASSPGGTAEAFF; V gene: TRBV18; D gene: NA; clone size: NA; J gene: TRBJ1-1
CDR3 DNA: TGTGCCAGCAGCAAGCGGGAGGACTCCTACAATGAGCAGTTCTTC; CDR3 protein: CASSKREDSYNEQFF; V gene: TRBV6-2/TRBV6-3; D gene: TRBD2; clone size: few; J gene: TRBJ2-1
CDR3 DNA: TGCGCCAGCAGCTTGGTGAACAGCCCACCCTATGGCTACACCTTC; CDR3 protein: CASSLVNSPPYGYTF; V gene: TRBV5-1; D gene: NA; clone size: once; J gene: TRBJ1-2
CDR3 DNA: TGCGCCAGCAGCTCCCCCTCAAGCAAGGGAGATACGCAGTATTTT; CDR3 protein: CASSSPSSKGDTQYF; V gene: TRBV5-1; D gene: NA; clone size: few; J gene: TRBJ2-3
CDR3 DNA: TGTGCCAGCAGCTTAGAACCGGGACAATCCTACGAGCAGTACTTC; CDR3 protein: CASSLEPGQSYEQYF; V gene: TRBV7-2; D gene: NA; clone size: few; J gene: TRBJ2-7
CDR3 DNA: TGTGCCAGCAGTTTAGGCGGGAGCACAGATACGCAGTATTTT; CDR3 protein: CASSLGGSTDTQYF; V gene: TRBV5-1; D gene: NA; clone size: many; J gene: TRBJ2-3
CDR3 DNA: TGTGCCAGCAAAGAACAGGGGGCGCGCGGGGAGCTGTTTTTT; CDR3 protein: CASKEQGARGELFF; V gene: TRBV6-1; D gene: TRBD1; clone size: NA; J gene: TRBJ2-2
CDR3 DNA: TGCAGCGGCTGGGACAGGGTTGCCCATCATGAGCAGTTCTTC; CDR3 protein: CSGWDRVAHHEQFF; V gene: TRBV29-1; D gene: TRBD1; clone size: few; J gene: TRBJ2-1
CDR3 DNA: TGTGCCAGCAGACCAGGAACCTACGAGCAGTACTTC; CDR3 protein: CASRPGTYEQYF; V gene: TRBV28; D gene: NA; clone size: few; J gene: TRBJ2-7
CDR3 DNA: TGTGCCAGCAGTTACGGTAGACCCCCTGGGGATGAGCAGTTCTTC; CDR3 protein: CASSYGRPPGDEQFF; V gene: TRBV6-5; D gene: NA; clone size: NA; J gene: TRBJ2-1
CDR3 DNA: TGTGCCAGCAGTTCCGGGGCGTATAATTCACCCCTCCACTTT; CDR3 protein: CASSSGAYNSPLHF; V gene: TRBV27; D gene: NA; clone size: few; J gene: TRBJ1-6
CDR3 DNA: TGTGCCAGCTCATCGACTAGTATGGAGACCCAGTACTTC; CDR3 protein: CASSSTSMETQYF; V gene: TRBV18; D gene: NA; clone size: once; J gene: TRBJ2-5
CDR3 DNA: TGTGCCAGCAGTTTCCCCCAAGAGACCCAGTACTTC; CDR3 protein: CASSFPQETQYF; V gene: TRBV12-3/TRBV12-4; D gene: NA; clone size: many; J gene: TRBJ2-5
CDR3 DNA: TGTGCCAGTAGGACCCTAGGGGATAGCAATCAGCCCCAGCATTTT; CDR3 protein: CASRTLGDSNQPQHF; V gene: TRBV19; D gene: NA; clone size: NA; J gene: TRBJ1-5
CDR3 DNA: TGTGCCAGCAGTAGCCGGTCGGAGACCCAGTACTTC; CDR3 protein: CASSSRSETQYF; V gene: TRBV6-6; D gene: NA; clone size: NA; J gene: TRBJ2-5
CDR3 DNA: TGTGCCAGCAGTCCCCCCAGGGGACAGGGGGGCTACGAGCAGTACTTC; CDR3 protein: CASSPPRGQGGYEQYF; V gene: TRBV6-1; D gene: TRBD1; clone size: few; J gene: TRBJ2-7
CDR3 DNA: TGCGCCAGCAGCCCGGAACTTAGCGTTAAGGTTGGAAGGAATGAGCAGTTCTTC; CDR3 protein: CASSPELSVKVGRNEQFF; V gene: TRBV4-3; D gene: NA; clone size: NA; J gene: TRBJ2-1
CDR3 DNA: TGTGCCAGCAGCCCCGACAGACTACCTGGAAACACCATATATTTT; CDR3 protein: CASSPDRLPGNTIYF; V gene: TRBV9; D gene: NA; clone size: NA; J gene: TRBJ1-3
CDR3 DNA: TGCGCCAGCAGCCAAGAAGAGCGGCTAGCCAAAAACATTCAGTACTTC; CDR3 protein: CASSQEERLAKNIQYF; V gene: TRBV4-3; D gene: NA; clone size: few; J gene: TRBJ2-4
CDR3 DNA: TGTGCCAGCTCACCAGGGATCAGGGGCGCATCAGATACGCAGTATTTT; CDR3 protein: CASSPGIRGASDTQYF; V gene: TRBV18; D gene: NA; clone size: few; J gene: TRBJ2-3
CDR3 DNA: TGTGCCAGCAGCCAAGACCCTCCGGGTAGTCCAGAGACCCAGTACTTC; CDR3 protein: CASSQDPPGSPETQYF; V gene: TRBV3-1; D gene: NA; clone size: few; J gene: TRBJ2-5
CDR3 DNA: TGCGCCAGCAGCCAAGATCGGGGGGGATACGAGCAGTACTTC; CDR3 protein: CASSQDRGGYEQYF; V gene: TRBV4-3; D gene: TRBD2; clone size: few; J gene: TRBJ2-7
CDR3 DNA: TGTGCCAGCAGCCAACTTATGGCAGGGGCCCGTGAGCAGTTCTTC; CDR3 protein: CASSQLMAGAREQFF; V gene: TRBV14; D gene: NA; clone size: few; J gene: TRBJ2-1
CDR3 DNA: TGTGCCAGCAGCCCCGGGACGGGAGCTAACTATGGCTACACCTTC; CDR3 protein: CASSPGTGANYGYTF; V gene: TRBV7-9; D gene: NA; clone size: NA; J gene: TRBJ1-2
CDR3 DNA: TGTGCCATCAGTGAGTCACGGCAGGGGTATTCCTACGAGCAGTACTTC; CDR3 protein: CAISESRQGYSYEQYF; V gene: TRBV10-3; D gene: NA; clone size: few; J gene: TRBJ2-7